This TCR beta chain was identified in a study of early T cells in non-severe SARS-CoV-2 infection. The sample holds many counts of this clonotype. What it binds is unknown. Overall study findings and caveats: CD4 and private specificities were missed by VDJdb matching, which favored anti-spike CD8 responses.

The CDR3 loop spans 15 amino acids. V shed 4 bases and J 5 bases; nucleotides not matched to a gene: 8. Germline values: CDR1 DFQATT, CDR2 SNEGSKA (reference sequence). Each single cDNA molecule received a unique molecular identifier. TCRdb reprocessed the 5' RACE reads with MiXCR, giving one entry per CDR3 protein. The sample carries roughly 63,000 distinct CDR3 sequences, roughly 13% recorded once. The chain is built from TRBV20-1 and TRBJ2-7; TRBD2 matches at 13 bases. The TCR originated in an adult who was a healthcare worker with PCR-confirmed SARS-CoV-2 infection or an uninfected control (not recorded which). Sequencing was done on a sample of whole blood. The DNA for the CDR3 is TGCAGTGCTAAAGATACTAGCGGGGGGGCGGACGAGCAGTACTTC. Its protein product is CSAKDTSGGADEQYF.